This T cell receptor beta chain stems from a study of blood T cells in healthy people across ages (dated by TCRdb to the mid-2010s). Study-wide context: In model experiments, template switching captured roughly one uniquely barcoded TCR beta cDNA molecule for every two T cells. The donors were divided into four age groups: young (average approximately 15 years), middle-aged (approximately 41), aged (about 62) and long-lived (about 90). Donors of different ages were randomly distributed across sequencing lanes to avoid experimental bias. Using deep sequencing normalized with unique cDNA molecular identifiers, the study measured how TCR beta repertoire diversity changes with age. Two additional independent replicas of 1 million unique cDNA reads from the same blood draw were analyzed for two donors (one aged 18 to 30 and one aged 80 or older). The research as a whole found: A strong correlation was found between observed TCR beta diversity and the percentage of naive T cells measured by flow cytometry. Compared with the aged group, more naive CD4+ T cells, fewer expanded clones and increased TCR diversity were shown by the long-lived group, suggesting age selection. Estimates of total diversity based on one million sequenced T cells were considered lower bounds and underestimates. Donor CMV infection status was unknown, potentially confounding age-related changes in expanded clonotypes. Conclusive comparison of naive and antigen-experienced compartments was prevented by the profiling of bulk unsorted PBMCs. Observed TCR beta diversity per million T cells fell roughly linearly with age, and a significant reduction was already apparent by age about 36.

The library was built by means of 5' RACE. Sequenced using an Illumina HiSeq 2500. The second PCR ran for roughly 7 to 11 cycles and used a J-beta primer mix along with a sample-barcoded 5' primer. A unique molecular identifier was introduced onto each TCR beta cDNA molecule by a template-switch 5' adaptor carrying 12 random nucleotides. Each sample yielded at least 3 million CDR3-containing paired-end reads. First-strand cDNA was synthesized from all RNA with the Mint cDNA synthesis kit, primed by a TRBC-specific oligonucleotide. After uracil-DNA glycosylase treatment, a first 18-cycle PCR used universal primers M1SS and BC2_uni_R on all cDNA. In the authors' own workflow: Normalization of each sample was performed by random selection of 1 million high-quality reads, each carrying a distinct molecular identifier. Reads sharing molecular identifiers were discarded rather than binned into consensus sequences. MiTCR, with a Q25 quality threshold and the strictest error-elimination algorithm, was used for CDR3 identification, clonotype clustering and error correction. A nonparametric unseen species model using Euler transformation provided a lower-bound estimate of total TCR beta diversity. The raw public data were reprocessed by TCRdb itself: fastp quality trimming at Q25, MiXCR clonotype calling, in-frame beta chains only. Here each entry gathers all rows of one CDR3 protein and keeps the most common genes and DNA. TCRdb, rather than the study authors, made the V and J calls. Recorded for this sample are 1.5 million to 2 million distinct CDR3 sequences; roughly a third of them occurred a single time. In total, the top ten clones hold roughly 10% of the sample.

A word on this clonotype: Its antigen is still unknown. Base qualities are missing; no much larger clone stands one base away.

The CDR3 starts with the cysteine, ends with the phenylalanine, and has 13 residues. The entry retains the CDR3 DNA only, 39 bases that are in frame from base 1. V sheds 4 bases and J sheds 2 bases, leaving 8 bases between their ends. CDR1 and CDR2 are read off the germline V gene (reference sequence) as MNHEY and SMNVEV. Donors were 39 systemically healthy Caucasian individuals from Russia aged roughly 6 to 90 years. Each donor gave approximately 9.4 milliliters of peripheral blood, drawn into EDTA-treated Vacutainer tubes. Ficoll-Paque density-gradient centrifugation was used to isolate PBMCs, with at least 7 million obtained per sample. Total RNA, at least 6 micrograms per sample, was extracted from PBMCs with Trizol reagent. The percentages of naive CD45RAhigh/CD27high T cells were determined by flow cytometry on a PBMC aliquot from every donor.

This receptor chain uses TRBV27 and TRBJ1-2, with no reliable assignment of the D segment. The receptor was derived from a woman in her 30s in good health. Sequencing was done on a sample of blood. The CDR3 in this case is CASSYVGNYGYTF. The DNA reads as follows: TGTGCCAGCAGTTACGTGGGGAACTATGGCTACACCTTC.